What follows describes a single T cell receptor beta chain. Trimming removed 1 base at V and 8 bases at J, with 8 bases between. The CDR3 sequence is 11 residues long. Per germline, CDR1 DFQATT and CDR2 SNEGSKA (reference sequence). The record originates from a study of siplizumab effects on memory and regulatory T cells. Clones were read by immunoSEQ multiplex PCR, and TCRdb kept only the in-frame ones, dropping some. The sample has 85,000 to 130,000 clones; more than 90% are singletons. The source of this sequence is a human donor in good health. Some clones in this sample may be carry-over from other donors' samples. The sample comprised CD4+ T cells sorted from blood. The gene calls are TRBV20-1 and TRBJ1-2; possible D gene TRBD1, 5 bases. The CDR3 protein is CSARARGGYTF. The CDR3, as DNA: TGCAGTGCTAGAGCAAGGGGCGGCTACACCTTC.